The 18 T cell receptor beta chains below all came from one sample that was sequenced in a study of T cell responses to AZD1222 COVID-19 vaccine. The protocol was immunoSEQ multiplex PCR, while the TCRdb copy is restricted to in-frame clones and leaves out a portion. The sample has about 110,000 clones, roughly 84% seen once. The sample was peripheral blood, taken on day 0 of AZD1222 vaccination. The receptors shown here come from an adult in good health.

V usage is TRBV12-3 or TRBV12-4 and J usage is TRBJ2-7; possibly TRBD1 for D (5 bases). The CDR3 totals 13 residues. V lost 7 bases, J lost 4 bases, and 14 bases lay in between. The CDR3: CASKSKDSYEQYF. The CDR3 DNA sequence: TGTGCCAGCAAGTCCAAAGACAGTTACGAGCAGTACTTC.

J is TRBJ1-5 and V is TRBV19; D might be TRBD1 (5 bases). The V end lost 3 bases, the J end lost 4 bases, and 13 bases lay between the germline ends. Per the germline V gene, CDR1 is LNHDA and CDR2 is SQIVND (reference sequence). CDR3 length equals 15 residues. This CDR3 is CASSIKGPGNQPQHF. The CDR3 nucleotides read TGTGCCAGTAGTATTAAGGGGCCGGGAAATCAGCCCCAGCATTTT.

This clone has only a few counts. The rearrangement joins TRBV3-1 (or the pseudogene TRBV3-2) to TRBJ2-7; 10 bases are shared with TRBD1. V was pared by 4 bases and J by 5 bases, with 5 bases of the junction left unmatched. Germline CDR1 and CDR2: LGHDT and YNNKEL (reference sequence). The CDR3 loop spans 14 amino acids. The CDR3 region is CASSPPGTGDEQYF. The DNA of the CDR3 is TGTGCCAGCAGCCCCCCCGGGACAGGGGACGAGCAGTACTTC.

This clone occurred a few times. The V call is TRBV28, the J call TRBJ1-5, with D unclear. CDR3 size: 14 residues. Germline V CDR1 and CDR2: MDHEN, SYDVKM. Trimming stripped 4 bases from V and 5 bases from J, with 12 bases between. The CDR3 sequence: CASSSPTEYQPQHF. The CDR3 region has the DNA TGTGCCAGCAGTTCCCCGACTGAATATCAGCCCCAGCATTTT. Looking up the rest from reference TRBV28 and TRBJ1-5 gives the full variable domain: DVKVTQSSRYLVKRTGEKVFLECVQDMDHENMFWYRQDPGLGLRLIYFSYDVKMKEKGDIPEGYSVSREKKERFSLILESASTNQTSMYLCASSSPTEYQPQHFGDGTRLSIL.

The chain uses TRBV7-9 and TRBJ2-1; the D gene is possibly TRBD2 (6 bases). V dropped 5 bases and J dropped 1 base, with 15 bases sitting between them. The CDR3 is 16 amino acids. Germline lookup yields CDR1 SEHNR and CDR2 FQNEAQ (reference sequence). CDR3 DNA sequence: TGTGCCAGCAGCGCGATGGGGGGACCGTCCTACAATGAGCAGTTCTTC. Residues: CASSAMGGPSYNEQFF. Full variable domain (outside the CDR3, taken from reference TRBV7-9 and TRBJ2-1): DTGVSQNPRHKITKRGQNVTFRCDPISEHNRLYWYRQTLGQGPEFLTYFQNEAQLEKSRLLSDRFSAERPKGSFSTLEIQRTEQGDSAMYLCASSAMGGPSYNEQFFGPGTRLTVL.

The V and J genes are TRBV4-1 and TRBJ2-1; D call uncertain. Per germline, CDR1 MGHRA and CDR2 YSYEKL. The germline V and J ends were trimmed by 1 base and 4 bases, with 11 bases remaining between them. CDR3 length: 15 amino acids. The CDR3: CASSQVGSLYNEQFF. The DNA of the CDR3 is TGCGCCAGCAGCCAAGTGGGGTCCTTATACAATGAGCAGTTCTTC.

The chain has TRBV2 and TRBJ2-3; TRBD1 might be the D (7 bases). The CDR3 is made up of 14 amino acids. With 8 bases removed from V and 6 bases from J, the gap between germline ends came to 18 bases. Germline V CDR1 and CDR2: SNHLY, FYNNEI. The CDR3 nucleotides read TGTGCCAGCGCGAGGGGGCCGGAGGGCGATACGCAGTATTTT. As protein: CASARGPEGDTQYF.

The rearrangement joins TRBV9 to TRBJ2-1; D tentatively fits TRBD1 or TRBD2 (5 bases each). The CDR3 sequence is 14 residues long. Germline-derived CDR1 and CDR2 are SGDLS and YYNGEE. V was pared by 2 bases and J by 3 bases, with 9 bases between. The CDR3 sequence: CASSVRDGYNEQFF. CDR3 DNA: TGTGCCAGCAGCGTTAGGGACGGCTACAATGAGCAGTTCTTC.

The chain uses TRBV20-1 and TRBJ2-7; D is ambiguous. The CDR3 contains 11 residues. V shed 3 bases and J shed 7 bases, with 10 bases lying between them. The V gene's germline CDR1 is DFQATT and CDR2 SNEGSKA (reference sequence). CDR3 DNA: TGCAGTGCTAGTGGCGTGGGGGAGCAGTACTTC. Translated, it gives CSASGVGEQYF.

The genes are TRBV7-8 and TRBJ1-1; D not certain. Germline lookup yields CDR1 SGHVS and CDR2 FQNEAQ. V lost 5 bases to trimming and J lost 3 bases, with 10 bases between them. The length of the CDR3 is 13 residues. The CDR3 bases are TGTGCCAGCAGCCGCAGGCGGGACACTGAAGCTTTCTTT. Protein: CASSRRRDTEAFF. The whole variable domain, filled in from reference TRBV7-8 and TRBJ1-1, reads GAGVSQSPRYKVAKRGQDVALRCDPISGHVSLFWYQQALGQGPEFLTYFQNEAQLDKSGLPSDRFFAERPEGSVSTLKIQRTQQEDSAVYLCASSRRRDTEAFFGQGTRLTVV.

The chain joins TRBV28 to TRBJ2-1; 7 bases align to TRBD2. The CDR3 is 14 residues long. V trimming: 5 bases; J trimming: 3 bases; junction bases outside the gene matches: 4. Germline CDR1 is MDHEN and CDR2 is SYDVKM. The CDR3 reads CASSVRDYYNEQFF. CDR3 DNA: TGTGCCAGCAGTGTAAGGGACTACTACAATGAGCAGTTCTTC.

In nucleotides, the CDR3 is TGTGCCAGTAGTGGGGGTTACGAGCAGTACTTC. Translating gives CASSGGYEQYF. V and J are TRBV19 and TRBJ2-7; the D gene could be TRBD1 or TRBD2 (5 bases each). The germline gives CDR1 LNHDA, CDR2 SQIVND (reference sequence). This CDR3 has 11 residues. V was clipped by 5 bases and J by 4 bases, with 6 bases between them.

The rearrangement joins TRBV9 to TRBJ1-2; maybe TRBD1 (5 bases). Germline assignment: CDR1 SGDLS and CDR2 YYNGEE. The CDR3 contains 14 residues. Trimming removed 0 bases from V and 6 bases from J, with 12 bases in between. CDR3 DNA sequence: TGTGCCAGCAGCGTAGTGGGTGGGGCGGATGGCTACACCTTC. Protein product: CASSVVGGADGYTF.

This chain links TRBV25-1 with TRBJ2-7, with D possibly TRBD2 on 6 matching bases. With 2 bases removed from V and 3 bases from J, the gap between germline ends came to 17 bases. This CDR3 contains 16 residues. Per the germline V gene, CDR1 is MGHDK and CDR2 is SYGVNS. The CDR3 DNA is TGTGCCAGCAGTGAAAATCATCTTAGCGGAAACTACGAGCAGTACTTC. As protein: CASSENHLSGNYEQYF.

This sequence joins TRBV5-4 and TRBJ2-1; D not resolved. The germline V gene has CDR1 SGHNT and CDR2 YYREEE (reference sequence). The CDR3 runs 16 residues. V was clipped by 0 bases and J by 2 bases, with 12 bases between them. CDR3 amino acids: CASSLGRNLTYNEQFF. The CDR3 bases are TGTGCCAGCAGCTTGGGCCGGAACCTTACCTACAATGAGCAGTTCTTC.

V is TRBV29-1 and J is TRBJ2-7, with TRBD1 as a possible D gene (5 bases). Germline-derived CDR1 and CDR2 are SQVTM and ANQGSEA. Trimming pared 4 bases from V and 5 bases from J, leaving 12 bases between. This CDR3 contains 12 residues. CDR3 region: CSVVAGSHEQYF. The CDR3 coding sequence is TGCAGCGTTGTAGCAGGGTCCCACGAGCAGTACTTC.

The sample holds one count of this clone. V usage is TRBV5-6 and J usage is TRBJ1-6; D ambiguous. The V end lost 0 bases, the J end lost 9 bases, and 7 bases lay between the germline ends. This CDR3 spans 13 amino acids. The V gene's germline CDR1 is SGHDT and CDR2 YYEEEE. The DNA of the CDR3 is TGTGCCAGCAGCTTGGACAGTGGTTCACCCCTCCACTTT. This sequence encodes CASSLDSGSPLHF.

The DNA for the CDR3 is TGTGCCAGCTCACCACGAGGTTCGGCCTCCCTGAACACCGGGGAGCTGTTTTTT. It translates to CASSPRGSASLNTGELFF. The genes are TRBV18 and TRBJ2-2, with unresolved D. CDR1 and CDR2 from the germline V gene are KGHSH and LQKENI. With 1 base removed from V and 1 base from J, the gap between germline ends came to 16 bases. This CDR3 region has 18 residues.